This TCR beta chain was sequenced during a study of blood T cell repertoires in COVID-19. Across the study: Acute-phase and convalescent COVID-19 samples originated in the United States, Italy and Spain.

In the authors' methods: Estimation of nucleated cell counts was performed using reference gene primer amplification. Clones were sequenced by immunoSEQ multiplex PCR, and TCRdb holds only the in-frame ones, with some missing. Clone size and V and J calls were adopted from that table, with D and trimming inferred from the DNA. This sample yields a few hundred thousand clones, of which approximately 83% are seen a single time; roughly 3.5% belongs to the top ten. Participant-reported clinical history was the basis for cohort assignment. Recovered status applied to Cohort 3 donors who had two consecutive negative PCRs. It also applied to those with clearance or with symptom resolution. The CDR3 covers 17 residues.

This receptor was taken from a woman aged 60 to 75 who had recovered from COVID-19. This chain connects TRBV21-1 to TRBJ2-5; the table assigns TRBD1, which was not confirmed against the DNA. TRBV21-1 counts as a pseudogene. The sample was PBMCs or T cells enriched from blood (not recorded which). The CDR3 nucleotides read TGTGCCAGCAGCAAAAGTTATGGGGCCAGAAACCAAGAGACCCAGTACTTC. Its protein is CASSKSYGARNQETQYF.